These 26 T cell receptor beta chains originate from one sample sequenced in a study of cytomegalovirus exposure and HLA in healthy donors. The study ran its PCR with 60 Vbeta and 13 Jbeta primers. Profiled with immunoSEQ multiplex PCR; TCRdb holds only in-frame clones, not every one. Here the sample spans approximately 140,000 clones, more than 60% being singletons. Sequenced sample: PBMCs. These receptors came from a man aged 35 to 55 in good health and CMV-seropositive.

This clone was picked up a small number of times. J is TRBJ1-5 and V is TRBV5-1; TRBD1 matches at 7 bases. This CDR3 is built from 15 residues. The V segment lost 4 bases and the J segment 4 bases; nucleotides outside the gene matches: 8. Germline V gene data show CDR1 as SGHRS and CDR2 as YFSETQ. CDR3 DNA sequence: TGCGCCAGCAGCCCATCGGACAGGACGAATCAGCCCCAGCATTTT. Its protein is CASSPSDRTNQPQHF.

This clone was picked up a small number of times. This chain uses TRBV2 with TRBJ2-1; 9 bases line up with TRBD2. The CDR3 spans 16 residues. Germline CDR1 reads SNHLY; CDR2 reads FYNNEI. J gave up 6 bases and V 7 bases, and 13 bases lay outside the gene matches. The CDR3 spells CASTPPAGGPGNEQFF. The CDR3 DNA reads TGTGCCAGCACGCCCCCCGCGGGAGGGCCGGGCAATGAGCAGTTCTTC.

The chain combines TRBV19 with TRBJ2-1; D gene ambiguous. The V end was cut by 0 bases, the J end by 0 bases, with 12 bases between. The CDR3 is made up of 17 amino acids. Germline CDR1 and CDR2: LNHDA and SQIVND (reference sequence). CDR3 amino acids: CASSIDRFESSYNEQFF. The CDR3 DNA sequence: TGTGCCAGTAGTATAGATCGGTTTGAAAGCTCCTACAATGAGCAGTTCTTC. Full variable domain (rest looked up from reference TRBV19 and TRBJ2-1): DGGITQSPKYLFRKEGQNVTLSCEQNLNHDAMYWYRQDPGQGLRLIYYSQIVNDFQKGDIAEGYSVSREKKESFPLTVTSAQKNPTAFYLCASSIDRFESSYNEQFFGPGTRLTVL.

CDR3 in amino acids: CASTPGLAGTDTQYF. The CDR3 nucleotides are TGTGCCAGCACTCCGGGACTAGCGGGCACAGATACGCAGTATTTT. The chain employs TRBV27 and TRBJ2-3; TRBD2 matches 11 bases. Unmatched junction bases numbered 4, after V lost 7 bases and J lost 1 base. Germline CDR1 reads MNHEY; CDR2 reads SMNVEV (reference sequence). The CDR3 length is 15 residues.

This clone was detected only a few times. The V and J genes are TRBV7-7 and TRBJ2-1; TRBD2 matches at 8 bases. Germline V gives CDR1 SSHAT, CDR2 FNYEAQ (reference sequence). The CDR3 contains 14 residues. Trimming cost V 2 bases and J 6 bases; bases outside gene matches: 3. The DNA for the CDR3 is TGTGCCAGCAGCTTACTAGCGGGTTTCAATGAGCAGTTCTTC. Its protein is CASSLLAGFNEQFF.

In its sample, this clone was seen a few times. DNA of the CDR3: TGTGCCACCAGCAGAGATCCTTCGAGCTCCTACAATGAGCAGTTCTTC. It translates to CATSRDPSSSYNEQFF. V usage is TRBV15 and J usage is TRBJ2-1; D is uncertain. V was cut by 0 bases and J by 0 bases, with 9 bases left in between. The CDR3 covers 16 residues. The germline gives CDR1 LNHNV, CDR2 YYDKDF (reference sequence).

The chain uses TRBV6-5 and TRBJ2-7, with TRBD2 matching 7 bases. Losses at the gene ends were 7 bases for V and 4 bases for J; bases not matched to a gene: 7. CDR1 MNHEY and CDR2 SVGAGI come from the germline V gene. This CDR3 has 13 amino acids. CDR3 sequence: CASNPREGYEQYF. In nucleotides, the CDR3 is TGTGCCAGCAACCCGAGGGAGGGTTACGAGCAGTACTTC.

V gene TRBV28 combines with J gene TRBJ2-7; 9 bases match TRBD1. In germline, CDR1 is MDHEN, CDR2 SYDVKM. This CDR3 is built from 14 residues. The V and J ends lost 8 bases and 0 bases, in that order; junction bases with no gene match: 5. The DNA of the CDR3 is TGTGCCAGCGGAAAGACAGGGGGCTCCTACGAGCAGTACTTC. As protein: CASGKTGGSYEQYF.

This clone has only one observation. The rearrangement links TRBV12-5 to TRBJ1-1; the D is unclear. Germline CDR1 is LGHNT and CDR2 is FRNRAP. V shed 0 bases and J shed 1 base, with 12 bases lying between them. This CDR3 contains 16 residues. In nucleotides, the CDR3 is TGTGCTAGTGGTTTGGTACTAGGGTCTGCGAACACTGAAGCTTTCTTT. Residues: CASGLVLGSANTEAFF.

The chain carries TRBV11-2 and TRBJ2-1; D perhaps matches TRBD1 (5 bases). V was pared by 2 bases and J by 10 bases, with 9 bases between. The V gene's germline CDR1 is SGHAT and CDR2 FQNNGV. The CDR3 is 12 amino acids. The CDR3 coding sequence is TGTGCCAGCAGCTTATTAGGGGCCGAGCAGTTCTTC. It yields the protein CASSLLGAEQFF.

The V call is TRBV10-3, the J call TRBJ1-2, with D perhaps TRBD1 (6 bases). Trimming cost V 3 bases and J 2 bases, with 7 bases left between them. CDR3 length: 13 amino acids. Germline V lookup: CDR1 ENHRY, CDR2 SYGVKD. Here the CDR3 DNA reads TGTGCCATCAGTGAACAGGGAAACTATGGCTACACCTTC. It is translated as CAISEQGNYGYTF.

The V and J genes are TRBV5-1 and TRBJ2-7; unclear D gene. The CDR3 extends over 13 amino acids. Germline CDR1 and CDR2: SGHRS and YFSETQ. With 2 bases removed from V and 6 bases from J, the gap between germline ends came to 12 bases. CDR3 sequence: CASSLFNRAEQYF. CDR3 coding DNA: TGCGCCAGCAGCTTATTTAATCGAGCCGAGCAGTACTTC.

This chain connects TRBV5-6 to TRBJ2-7; D gene ambiguous. The CDR3 sequence is 13 residues long. From germline, CDR1 is SGHDT and CDR2 YYEEEE. V was shortened by 0 bases and J by 4 bases, with 8 bases between the two germline ends. DNA of the CDR3: TGTGCCAGCAGCTTGGCCAGTACATACGAGCAGTACTTC. Translated, it gives CASSLASTYEQYF.

The rearrangement links TRBV6-6 to TRBJ2-7, with 8 bases lining up with TRBD1. V shed 6 bases, J shed 5 bases, and the junction held 6 bases outside the gene matches. The CDR3 totals 13 residues. Germline V gene lookup returns CDR1 MNHNY and CDR2 SVGAGI (reference sequence). CDR3 bases: TGTGCCAGCAGGAAGGCAGGGGGCGACGAGCAGTACTTC. Translation: CASRKAGGDEQYF.

The V call is TRBV28, the J call TRBJ2-7; TRBD2 agrees at 12 bases. Trimming took 5 bases from V and 5 from J; bases not matched to a gene: 1. Germline CDR1 reads MDHEN; CDR2 reads SYDVKM. The CDR3 runs 13 residues. In nucleotides, the CDR3 is TGTGCCAGCAGTCGGACTAGCGGGAACGAGCAGTACTTC. Its translation: CASSRTSGNEQYF.

The CDR3 loop is CASSQGLASTDTQYF. CDR3 bases: TGTGCCAGCAGCCAAGGACTAGCTAGCACAGATACGCAGTATTTT. The chain is built from TRBV7-9 and TRBJ2-3; TRBD2 agrees at 8 bases. This CDR3 is 15 amino acids long. V trimming: 5 bases; J trimming: 0 bases; junction bases outside the gene matches: 4. Germline V lookup: CDR1 SEHNR, CDR2 FQNEAQ (reference sequence).

This clone was seen only a few times. The V call is TRBV5-1, the J call TRBJ1-1, with D uncertain. Germline V CDR1 and CDR2: SGHRS, YFSETQ. This CDR3 has 15 residues. With 4 bases removed from V and 6 bases from J, the gap between germline ends came to 19 bases. CDR3 residues: CASSPEVFSVAEAFF. In DNA form, the CDR3 reads TGCGCCAGCAGCCCGGAGGTGTTTTCAGTAGCTGAAGCTTTCTTT.

The chain combines TRBV5-1 with TRBJ2-6; TRBD1 matches at 7 bases. Looked up from germline, CDR1 is SGHRS and CDR2 is YFSETQ. The junction had 8 bases not matched to a gene; V was cut back by 1 base and J by 4 bases. This CDR3 contains 17 residues. The CDR3 loop is CASSLYRGLGGANVLTF. DNA for the CDR3: TGCGCCAGCAGCTTGTACAGGGGCCTGGGAGGGGCCAACGTCCTGACTTTC.

The rearrangement joins TRBV2 to TRBJ2-2; 8 positions match TRBD2. Trimming at V came to 5 bases and at J to 6 bases, leaving 8 bases not matched to a gene. Looked up from germline, CDR1 is SNHLY and CDR2 is FYNNEI. The CDR3 is 15 residues long. The chain's CDR3 is CASSPQTSVAGELFF. The CDR3, as DNA: TGTGCCAGCAGTCCCCAGACTAGCGTGGCCGGGGAGCTGTTTTTT.

This clone was found a few times. V is TRBV30 and J is TRBJ1-2; 8 bases line up with TRBD1. J gave up 5 bases and V 4 bases, and 6 bases lay outside the gene matches. Germline V gene sequence: CDR1 GTSNPN, CDR2 SVGIG (reference sequence). The CDR3 is made up of 13 amino acids. This chain's CDR3 is CAWIRTGRYGYTF. In DNA, the CDR3 is TGTGCCTGGATACGGACAGGGCGGTATGGCTACACCTTC.

The gene calls are TRBV5-1 and TRBJ1-1, with D unresolved. Trimming left V 4 bases short and J 1 base short, with 11 bases between. Germline V gene sequence: CDR1 SGHRS, CDR2 YFSETQ. The CDR3 consists of 14 residues. CDR3 amino acids: CASSRSERNTEAFF. The CDR3 DNA is TGCGCCAGCAGCCGGTCGGAGAGGAACACTGAAGCTTTCTTT.

The J gene is TRBJ2-1, the V gene TRBV29-1; 8 nucleotides align to TRBD1. CDR3 length: 13 residues. Germline V gene lookup returns CDR1 SQVTM and CDR2 ANQGSEA. The V segment lost 8 bases and the J segment 3 bases; nucleotides outside the gene matches: 6. In DNA, the CDR3 is TGCAGCAGCGGACAGGGTGTCTACAATGAGCAGTTCTTC. It translates to CSSGQGVYNEQFF.

The chain uses TRBV7-3 and TRBJ2-1; D gene unclear. V was cut by 2 bases and J by 6 bases, with 8 bases left in between. Germline-derived CDR1 and CDR2 are SGHTA and FQGTGA. This CDR3 spans 13 amino acids. CDR3 region: CASSLGPPNEQFF. CDR3 DNA sequence: TGTGCCAGCAGCTTAGGCCCCCCCAATGAGCAGTTCTTC.

V gene TRBV30 combines with J gene TRBJ2-2; D not resolved. With 1 base removed from V and 2 bases from J, the gap between germline ends came to 14 bases. The germline V gene encodes CDR1 GTSNPN and CDR2 SVGIG (reference sequence). CDR3 length equals 16 residues. This chain's CDR3 is CAWSARVAVNTGELFF. DNA for the CDR3: TGTGCCTGGAGTGCTAGAGTCGCTGTCAACACCGGGGAGCTGTTTTTT.

The table lists this clone with a few counts. The chain has TRBV5-6 and TRBJ1-2; D not resolved. Looked up from germline, CDR1 is SGHDT and CDR2 is YYEEEE. Trimming stripped 4 bases from V and 2 bases from J, with 12 bases between. The CDR3 loop spans 14 amino acids. CDR3 protein: CASSPGLWNYGYTF. CDR3 nucleotide sequence: TGTGCCAGCAGCCCAGGCCTATGGAACTATGGCTACACCTTC. Full variable domain (rest looked up from reference TRBV5-6 and TRBJ1-2): DAGVTQSPTHLIKTRGQQVTLRCSPKSGHDTVSWYQQALGQGPQFIFQYYEEEERQRGNFPDRFSGHQFPNYSSELNVNALLLGDSALYLCASSPGLWNYGYTFGSGTRLTVV.

The chain employs TRBV28 and TRBJ2-7, with 7 bases lining up with TRBD2. Germline CDR1 reads MDHEN; CDR2 reads SYDVKM. This CDR3 has 13 residues. Trimming cost V 3 bases and J 3 bases; bases outside gene matches: 2. The CDR3 DNA reads TGTGCCAGCAGTTTGGGGGGGATCTACGAGCAGTACTTC. This sequence encodes CASSLGGIYEQYF.